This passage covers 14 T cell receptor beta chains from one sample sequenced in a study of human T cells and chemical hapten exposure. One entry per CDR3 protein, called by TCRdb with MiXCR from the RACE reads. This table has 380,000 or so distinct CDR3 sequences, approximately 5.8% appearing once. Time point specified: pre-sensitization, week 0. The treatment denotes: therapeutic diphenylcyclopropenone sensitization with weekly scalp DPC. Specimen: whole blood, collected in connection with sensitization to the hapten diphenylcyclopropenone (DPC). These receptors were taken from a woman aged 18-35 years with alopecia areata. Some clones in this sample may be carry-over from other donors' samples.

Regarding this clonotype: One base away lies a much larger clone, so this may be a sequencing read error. In DNA, the CDR3 is TGTGCCAGCAGCTTAGTTCAGAAATCACCCCTCCACTTT. It specifies CASSLVQKSPLHF. This chain links TRBV11-3 with TRBJ1-6, with D unresolved. Looked up from germline, CDR1 is SGHNT and CDR2 is YENEEA. Trimming removed 1 base at V and 10 bases at J, with 8 bases between. CDR3 size: 13 residues.

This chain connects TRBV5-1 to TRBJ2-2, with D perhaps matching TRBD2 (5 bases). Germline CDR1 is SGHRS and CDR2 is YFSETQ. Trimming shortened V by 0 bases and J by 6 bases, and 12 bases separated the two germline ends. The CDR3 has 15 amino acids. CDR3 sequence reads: CASSLASYGAGELFF. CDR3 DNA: TGCGCCAGCAGCTTGGCTAGCTACGGAGCCGGGGAGCTGTTTTTT. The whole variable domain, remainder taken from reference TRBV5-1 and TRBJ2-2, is KAGVTQTPRYLIKTRGQQVTLSCSPISGHRSVSWYQQTPGQGLQFLFEYFSETQRNKGNFPGRFSGRQFSNSRSEMNVSTLELGDSALYLCASSLASYGAGELFFGEGSRLTVL.

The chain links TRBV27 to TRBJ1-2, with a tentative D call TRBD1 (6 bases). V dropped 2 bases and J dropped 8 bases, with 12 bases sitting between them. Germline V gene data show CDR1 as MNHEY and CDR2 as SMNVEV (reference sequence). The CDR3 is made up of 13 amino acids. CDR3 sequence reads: CASSLRTGYGYTF. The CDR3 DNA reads TGTGCCAGCAGTTTAAGAACAGGGTACGGCTACACCTTC.

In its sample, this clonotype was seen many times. CDR3 amino acids: CASSQRQLNTEAFF. The CDR3 DNA sequence: TGTGCCAGCAGCCAAAGACAATTGAACACTGAAGCTTTCTTT. The V gene is TRBV7-9, the J gene TRBJ1-1; unclear D gene. Germline V CDR1 and CDR2: SEHNR, FQNEAQ (reference sequence). Trimming removed 5 bases at V and 0 bases at J, with 10 bases between. The CDR3 has 14 residues. The full variable domain, with the rest looked up from reference TRBV7-9 and TRBJ1-1, is DTGVSQNPRHKITKRGQNVTFRCDPISEHNRLYWYRQTLGQGPEFLTYFQNEAQLEKSRLLSDRFSAERPKGSFSTLEIQRTEQGDSAMYLCASSQRQLNTEAFFGQGTRLTVV.

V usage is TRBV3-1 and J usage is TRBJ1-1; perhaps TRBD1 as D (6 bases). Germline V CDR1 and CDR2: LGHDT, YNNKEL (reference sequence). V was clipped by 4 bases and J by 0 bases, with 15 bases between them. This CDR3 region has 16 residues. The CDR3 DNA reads TGTGCCAGCAGCCCGGGGGCAGGCGCTATGAACACTGAAGCTTTCTTT. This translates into CASSPGAGAMNTEAFF.

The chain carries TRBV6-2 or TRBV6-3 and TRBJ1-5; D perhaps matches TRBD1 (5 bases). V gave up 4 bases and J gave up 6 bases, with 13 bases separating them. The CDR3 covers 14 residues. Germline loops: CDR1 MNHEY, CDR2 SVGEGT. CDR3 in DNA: TGTGCCAGCAGTTTTGGGCAGGGCCCTCAGCCCCAGCATTTT. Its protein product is CASSFGQGPQPQHF.

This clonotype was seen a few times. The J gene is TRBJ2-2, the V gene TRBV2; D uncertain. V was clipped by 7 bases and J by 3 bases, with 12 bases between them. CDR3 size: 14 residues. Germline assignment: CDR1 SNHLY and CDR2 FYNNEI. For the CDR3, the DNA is TGTGCCAGCAAGAGACTCGGAGACACCGGGGAGCTGTTTTTT. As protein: CASKRLGDTGELFF.

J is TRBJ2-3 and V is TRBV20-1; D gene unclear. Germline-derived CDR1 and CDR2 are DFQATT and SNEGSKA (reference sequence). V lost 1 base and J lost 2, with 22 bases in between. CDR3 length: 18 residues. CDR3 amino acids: CSARVNALGSLSTDTQYF. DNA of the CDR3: TGCAGTGCTAGAGTTAACGCTTTGGGCAGTCTTTCCACAGATACGCAGTATTTT.

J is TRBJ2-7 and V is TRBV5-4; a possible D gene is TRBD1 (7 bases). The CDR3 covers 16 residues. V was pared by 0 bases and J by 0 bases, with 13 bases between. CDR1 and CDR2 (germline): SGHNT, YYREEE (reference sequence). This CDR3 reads CASSLGAGQSSYEQYF. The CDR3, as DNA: TGTGCCAGCAGCTTGGGGGCGGGACAGAGCTCCTACGAGCAGTACTTC.

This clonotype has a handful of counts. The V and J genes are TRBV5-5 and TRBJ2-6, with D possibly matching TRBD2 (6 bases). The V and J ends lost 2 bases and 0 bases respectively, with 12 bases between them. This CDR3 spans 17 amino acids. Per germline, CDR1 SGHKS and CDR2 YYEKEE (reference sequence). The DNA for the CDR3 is TGTGCCAGCAGCTTACGGGGGTCCCTCTCTGGGGCCAACGTCCTGACTTTC. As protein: CASSLRGSLSGANVLTF.

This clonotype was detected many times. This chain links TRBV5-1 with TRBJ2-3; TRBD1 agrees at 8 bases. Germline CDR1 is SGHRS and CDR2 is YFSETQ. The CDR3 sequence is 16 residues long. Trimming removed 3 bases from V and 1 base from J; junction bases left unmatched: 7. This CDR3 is CASSSSPGQGTDTQYF. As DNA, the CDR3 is TGCGCCAGCAGCTCCTCTCCGGGACAGGGCACAGATACGCAGTATTTT.

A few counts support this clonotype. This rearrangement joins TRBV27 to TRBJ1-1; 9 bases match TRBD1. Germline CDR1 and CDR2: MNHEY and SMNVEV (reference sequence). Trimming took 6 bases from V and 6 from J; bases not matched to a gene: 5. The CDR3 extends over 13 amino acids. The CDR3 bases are TGTGCCAGCAGGAGGAACAGGGGGCCTGAAGCTTTCTTT. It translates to CASRRNRGPEAFF.

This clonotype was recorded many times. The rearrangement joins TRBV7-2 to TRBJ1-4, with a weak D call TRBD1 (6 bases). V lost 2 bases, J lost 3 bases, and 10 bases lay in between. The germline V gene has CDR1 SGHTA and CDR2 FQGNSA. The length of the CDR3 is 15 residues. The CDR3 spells CASSLSQGPNEKLFF. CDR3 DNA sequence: TGTGCCAGCAGCTTATCTCAGGGGCCTAATGAAAAACTGTTTTTT.

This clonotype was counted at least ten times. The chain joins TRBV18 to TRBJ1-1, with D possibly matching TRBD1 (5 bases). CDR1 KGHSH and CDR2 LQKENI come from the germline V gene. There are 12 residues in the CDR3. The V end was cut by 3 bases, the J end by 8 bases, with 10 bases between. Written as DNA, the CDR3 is TGTGCCAGCTCACCCTTGACAGCGGAAGCTTTCTTT. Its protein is CASSPLTAEAFF.